This TCR beta chain was recovered during a study of blood T cell repertoires in COVID-19. V lost 4 bases, J lost 7 bases, and 24 bases lay in between. The CDR3 consists of 18 residues. The germline V gene has CDR1 SGHRS and CDR2 YFSETQ. Cohort 3 recovery required two negative PCRs, clearance, or symptom resolution. Clones were sequenced by immunoSEQ multiplex PCR, and TCRdb holds only the in-frame ones, with some missing. The sample lists hundreds of thousands of clones, more than 80% occurring once. The chain is built from TRBV5-1 and TRBJ1-6; a possible D gene is TRBD1 (5 bases). Sequenced input: PBMCs or T cells enriched from blood (not recorded which). The sequence was obtained from a woman aged 18-29 years who had recovered from COVID-19. In DNA, the CDR3 is TGCGCCAGCAGCCGGCGGGGGACTGCCCAGCTGGGCAATTCACCCCTCCACTTT. Translating gives CASSRRGTAQLGNSPLHF.